This T cell receptor (beta chain) was identified in a study of T cell repertoires in cytomegalovirus infection. Study overall: Public TCR beta signature analysis indicated the presence of both CMV infection and matching HLA type.

One entry per CDR3 protein, called by TCRdb with MiXCR from the reads. The profile shows around 550,000 distinct CDR3 sequences, approximately 26% of them singletons. A note on this clonotype: The target antigen is unknown. Compared with germline, one end of the junction differs, possibly owing to a read error.

Germline V gene lookup returns CDR1 SEHNR and CDR2 FQNEAQ (reference sequence). The CDR3 consists of 16 residues. Study results and caveats: Cumulative frequency (of public TCR beta family members) identified carriers of CMV plus the relevant HLA. Predominance within the ex vivo response was attributable to HLA-C-restricted CMV-specific TCR beta clonotypes.

The sequenced sample was PBMCs. The sequence derives from a human donor in good health (CMV status not recorded). Some clones in this sample may be carry-over from other donors' samples. The chain joins TRBV7-9 to TRBJ1-5, with TRBD1 matching 10 bases. CDR3 nucleotides: TGTGCCAGCAGCTCGGATTTCCGGGACAGGGGAAAGCCACAGCATTTT. Translating it yields CASSSDFRDRGKPQHF.